The sample holds many counts of the clone carrying this T cell receptor beta chain. As yet, its antigen is unknown. The data were obtained in a study of CD8 T cells in ankylosing spondylitis. Trimming took 6 bases from V and 1 from J, leaving 13 bases between them. Germline CDR1 DFQATT, CDR2 SNEGSKA (reference sequence). This CDR3 has 13 residues. Overall study results and limits: As for the disease-linked clones, they showed a CD8+ phenotype and occurred at relatively low frequencies in peripheral blood.

Using its own MiXCR run on the 5' RACE reads, TCRdb lists one record per CDR3 protein. This table has 150,000 to 200,000 distinct CDR3 sequences, approximately 12% appearing once. The receptor was isolated from a female donor with ankylosing spondylitis or in good health (not recorded which). The rearrangement joins TRBV20-1 to TRBJ2-7; D call uncertain. Sequenced: blood, either unsorted or a sorted T cell fraction (not recorded which). The DNA for the CDR3 is TGCAGTGCCCCTGCCCGGGTGTCCTACGAGCAGTACTTC. Protein sequence: CSAPARVSYEQYF.